Below, 25 T cell receptor beta chains from the same sample are listed, as sequenced in a study of CD8 T cells in Susac syndrome. Random hexamers were used to reverse transcribe the RNA input (roughly 0.5 to 1 ug). TCRdb recomputed calls from the immunoSEQ multiplex PCR reads with MiXCR, one row per CDR3 protein. This sample yields some 110,000 distinct CDR3 sequences, of which around 95% are seen a single time; roughly 0.087% belongs to the top ten. The specimen sequenced was CD4+ T cells from PBMCs. These receptors were obtained from a human donor in good health.

The chain recombines TRBV27 with TRBJ2-3; D tentatively reads TRBD1 or TRBD2 (5 bases each). V shed 6 bases and J shed 5 bases, with 21 bases lying between them. The CDR3 runs 16 residues. CDR1 and CDR2 from the germline V gene are MNHEY and SMNVEV (reference sequence). CDR3 sequence (DNA): TGTGCCAGCAGCTCCGAACGGGGAGTTAGGGGAGATACGCAGTATTTT. This gives the protein CASSSERGVRGDTQYF.

The chain recombines TRBV6-1 with TRBJ2-3, with 10 bases fitting TRBD1. The CDR3 length is 14 residues. The trim removed 6 bases at V and 5 bases at J, leaving 5 bases unmatched. The germline V gene has CDR1 MNHNS and CDR2 SASEGT. CDR3 nucleotide sequence: TGTGCCAGCAGGGAGACAGGGGGCAAAGATACGCAGTATTTT. Encoded protein: CASRETGGKDTQYF.

CDR3 bases: TGTGCCAGCAGTTACGTGGGGGTCTACAATGAGCAGTTCTTC. Its translation: CASSYVGVYNEQFF. The rearrangement joins TRBV6-2 or TRBV6-3 to TRBJ2-1; either TRBD1 or TRBD2 may fit D (5 bases each). CDR3 size: 14 residues. The germline V gene encodes CDR1 MNHEY and CDR2 SVGEGT. With 2 bases removed from V and 3 bases from J, the gap between germline ends came to 8 bases.

The table lists this clonotype with a count of one. The V gene is TRBV19, the J gene TRBJ2-3; 8 nucleotides agree with TRBD2. CDR1 LNHDA and CDR2 SQIVND come from the germline V gene (reference sequence). V lost 0 bases to trimming and J lost 6 bases; unmatched junction nucleotides: 14. The CDR3 covers 18 residues. Written as DNA, the CDR3 is TGTGCCAGTAGTATAGATGGGGCTAGCGGGCACAATACGGATACGCAGTATTTT. It is translated as CASSIDGASGHNTDTQYF.

The chain uses TRBV2 and TRBJ1-2, with unresolved D. V was trimmed by 0 bases and J by 7 bases, leaving 15 bases between them. Germline values: CDR1 SNHLY, CDR2 FYNNEI. The CDR3 contains 15 residues. The CDR3 protein is CASSEAPAEGAGYTF. The CDR3 DNA reads as TGTGCCAGCAGTGAAGCTCCAGCCGAGGGAGCTGGCTACACCTTC.

The chain carries TRBV5-1 and TRBJ2-7; no reliable D call. Trimming stripped 4 bases from V and 4 bases from J, with 15 bases between. Per the germline V gene, CDR1 is SGHRS and CDR2 is YFSETQ. The CDR3 runs 14 residues. In DNA, the CDR3 is TGCGCCAGCAGCCCGTCGGCAGAAAGTTACGAGCAGTACTTC. This translates into CASSPSAESYEQYF.

This chain links TRBV4-1 with TRBJ2-1; 7 nucleotides match TRBD2. V shed 1 base and J 4 bases; nucleotides not matched to a gene: 10. The CDR3 contains 17 residues. Germline V gene sequence: CDR1 MGHRA, CDR2 YSYEKL. CDR3 coding DNA: TGCGCCAGCAGCCAAGTCATACTCGCGGGAGCATACAATGAGCAGTTCTTC. It is translated as CASSQVILAGAYNEQFF.

The chain carries TRBV5-1 and TRBJ2-1, with D maybe TRBD2 (5 bases). Germline V gene lookup returns CDR1 SGHRS and CDR2 YFSETQ. The CDR3 is 15 amino acids. Deletions cut 3 bases from V and 0 bases from J, with 10 bases between. DNA of the CDR3: TGCGCCAGCAGCTGGGCTGGGAGCTCCTACAATGAGCAGTTCTTC. Protein product: CASSWAGSSYNEQFF.

This rearrangement joins TRBV5-1 to TRBJ2-5; 10 positions agree with TRBD1. V shed 4 bases, J shed 5 bases, and the junction held 5 bases outside the gene matches. The germline V gene has CDR1 SGHRS and CDR2 YFSETQ. This CDR3 has 14 amino acids. DNA for the CDR3: TGCGCCAGCAGCCTCGAGGGACAGGGGGAGACCCAGTACTTC. This sequence encodes CASSLEGQGETQYF.

The J gene is TRBJ2-1, the V gene TRBV10-3; 9 positions agree with TRBD2. The CDR3 spans 17 residues. From germline, CDR1 is ENHRY and CDR2 SYGVKD. The V segment lost 4 bases and the J segment 8 bases; nucleotides outside the gene matches: 15. CDR3 in DNA: TGTGCCATCAGTGGGACTCTGGGTAGCGGGAGTATCGATGAGCAGTTCTTC. Protein: CAISGTLGSGSIDEQFF.

The chain employs TRBV18 and TRBJ1-1; no clear D. Germline CDR1 and CDR2: KGHSH and LQKENI. The CDR3 runs to 13 residues. V was shortened by 2 bases and J by 4 bases, with 8 bases between the two germline ends. The chain's CDR3 is CASSPEYGTEAFF. CDR3 in DNA: TGTGCCAGCTCACCAGAGTATGGCACTGAAGCTTTCTTT.

The J gene is TRBJ1-3, the V gene TRBV25-1; 8 nucleotides match TRBD1. Germline-derived CDR1 and CDR2 are MGHDK and SYGVNS. The CDR3 contains 15 residues. J gave up 5 bases and V 3 bases, and 6 bases lay outside the gene matches. CDR3 in DNA: TGTGCCAGCAGTGACCTCGACAGGGGTAGAAACACCATATATTTT. Its protein product is CASSDLDRGRNTIYF.

The chain uses TRBV7-2 and TRBJ2-7; the D is unclear. With 0 bases removed from V and 2 bases from J, the gap between germline ends came to 5 bases. Germline V CDR1 and CDR2: SGHTA, FQGNSA. The CDR3 extends over 13 amino acids. CDR3 loop: CASSLARTYEQYF. CDR3 bases: TGTGCCAGCAGCTTAGCGCGGACCTACGAGCAGTACTTC.

J is TRBJ2-4 and V is TRBV29-1; either TRBD1 or TRBD2 may fit D (5 bases each). CDR3 length: 13 amino acids. Germline V lookup: CDR1 SQVTM, CDR2 ANQGSEA. V dropped 2 bases and J dropped 6 bases, with 11 bases sitting between them. The CDR3 loop is CSVEKGTGNIQYF. DNA of the CDR3: TGCAGCGTTGAAAAGGGGACGGGAAACATTCAGTACTTC.

The chain couples TRBV7-9 to TRBJ1-1; D remains unclear. Germline CDR1 reads SEHNR; CDR2 reads FQNEAQ (reference sequence). V gave up 11 bases and J gave up 4 bases, with 11 bases separating them. The CDR3 length is 11 residues. CDR3 nucleotide sequence: TGTGCCGCGGCAGAAAGCACTGAAGCTTTCTTT. Encoded protein: CAAAESTEAFF.

V is TRBV7-2 and J is TRBJ1-1; maybe TRBD1 (5 bases). The CDR3 is 13 amino acids. V dropped 2 bases and J dropped 4 bases, with 8 bases sitting between them. Germline V CDR1 and CDR2: SGHTA, FQGNSA. The CDR3 nucleotides are TGTGCCAGCAGCTTACGACAGTCCACTGAAGCTTTCTTT. Translated: CASSLRQSTEAFF.

This clonotype was detected once. This chain uses TRBV20-1 with TRBJ2-5; the D gene is possibly TRBD1 (6 bases). The CDR3 is made up of 15 amino acids. Germline CDR1 and CDR2: DFQATT and SNEGSKA (reference sequence). V was clipped by 0 bases and J by 3 bases, with 14 bases between them. The CDR3 region has the DNA TGCAGTGCTAGAGATTTCTCCGCAGGGGAAGAGACCCAGTACTTC. This sequence encodes CSARDFSAGEETQYF.

This chain links TRBV29-1 with TRBJ1-2; TRBD1 matches 12 bases. With V trimmed by 7 bases and J by 6 bases, 6 bases remained unmatched. The CDR3 sequence is 13 residues long. Germline-derived CDR1 and CDR2 are SQVTM and ANQGSEA. The DNA of the CDR3 is TGCAGCGCCGGGACAGGGGGCCCGGATGGCTACACCTTC. Translating it yields CSAGTGGPDGYTF.

This clonotype appeared a few times. This chain joins TRBV19 and TRBJ2-3; D remains ambiguous. The CDR3 runs to 13 residues. Between the trimmed V and J ends, which lost 5 bases and 1 base, there was a span of 7 bases. Looked up from germline, CDR1 is LNHDA and CDR2 is SQIVND (reference sequence). CDR3 region: CASSSRRTDTQYF. For the CDR3, the DNA is TGTGCCAGTAGTTCCCGGCGCACAGATACGCAGTATTTT.

Turning to this clonotype: This CDR3 fails to terminate in the conserved phenylalanine or tryptophan, so it likely reflects a read error. The chain uses TRBV2 and TRBJ2-7; D may be TRBD1 (7 bases). The CDR3 covers 14 residues. Germline V lookup: CDR1 SNHLY, CDR2 FYNNEI. The V gene lost 7 bases and the J gene lost 7 bases, with 20 bases spanning the gap. CDR3 nucleotide sequence: TGTGCCAGCAAGCCGCAGGGGGGTTTGGAGGAGCAGTACCTC. Translation gives CASKPQGGLEEQYL.

The chain links TRBV7-2 to TRBJ1-1, with no clear D. Looked up from germline, CDR1 is SGHTA and CDR2 is FQGNSA. The CDR3 is made up of 13 amino acids. V gave up 4 bases and J gave up 2 bases, with 8 bases separating them. In DNA form, the CDR3 reads TGTGCCAGCAGCTCCAACACCAACACTGAAGCTTTCTTT. Translating it yields CASSSNTNTEAFF.

The chain couples TRBV29-1 to TRBJ2-3, with 7 bases identical to TRBD2. This CDR3 is built from 14 residues. CDR1 and CDR2 (germline): SQVTM, ANQGSEA. V lost 4 bases, J lost 4 bases, and 8 bases stayed unmatched. In nucleotides, the CDR3 is TGCAGCGTTGCTGTCGGGGGAGGGGCAGATACGCAGTATTTT. Translation: CSVAVGGGADTQYF.

CDR3 sequence reads: CASKGQVQETQYF. The CDR3 DNA follows: TGTGCCAGCAAGGGTCAGGTACAAGAGACCCAGTACTTC. This chain joins TRBV6-6 and TRBJ2-5; D unclear. The germline gives CDR1 MNHNY, CDR2 SVGAGI (reference sequence). CDR3 length: 13 amino acids. V was trimmed by 7 bases and J by 2 bases, leaving 11 bases between them.

V gene TRBV5-1 combines with J gene TRBJ2-3, with 12 positions matching TRBD2. This CDR3 has 16 residues. Germline trimming cut 3 bases from V and 0 bases from J; bases unmatched to any gene: 2. CDR1 SGHRS and CDR2 YFSETQ come from the germline V gene. CDR3 in amino acids: CASSSGTSGSTDTQYF. In DNA, the CDR3 is TGCGCCAGCAGCTCTGGGACTAGCGGGAGCACAGATACGCAGTATTTT.

J is TRBJ2-7 and V is TRBV4-3, with TRBD2 matching over 10 bases. Germline V gene data show CDR1 as LGHNA and CDR2 as YSLEER. V shed 2 bases, J shed 3 bases, and the junction held 10 bases outside the gene matches. This CDR3 has 17 residues. In DNA, the CDR3 is TGCGCCAGCAGCCAAAATACCGGGACTAGCGAGTACTACGAGCAGTACTTC. Its translation is CASSQNTGTSEYYEQYF.